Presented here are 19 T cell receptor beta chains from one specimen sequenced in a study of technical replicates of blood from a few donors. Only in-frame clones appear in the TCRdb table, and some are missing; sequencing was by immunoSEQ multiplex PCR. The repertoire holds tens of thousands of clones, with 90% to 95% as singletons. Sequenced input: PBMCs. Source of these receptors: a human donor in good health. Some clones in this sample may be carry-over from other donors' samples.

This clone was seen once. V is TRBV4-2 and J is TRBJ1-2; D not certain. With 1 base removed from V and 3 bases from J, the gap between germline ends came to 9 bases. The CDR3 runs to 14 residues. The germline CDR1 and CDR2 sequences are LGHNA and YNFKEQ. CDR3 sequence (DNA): TGTGCCAGCAGCCAAGTAAGGGAGTACTATGGCTACACCTTC. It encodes CASSQVREYYGYTF.

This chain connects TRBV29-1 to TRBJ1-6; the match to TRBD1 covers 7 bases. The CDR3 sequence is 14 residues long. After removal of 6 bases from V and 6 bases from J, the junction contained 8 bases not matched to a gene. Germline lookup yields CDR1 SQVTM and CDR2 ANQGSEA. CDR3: CSVGVGDSNSPLHF. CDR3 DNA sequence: TGCAGCGTGGGGGTTGGGGACAGTAATTCACCCCTCCACTTT.

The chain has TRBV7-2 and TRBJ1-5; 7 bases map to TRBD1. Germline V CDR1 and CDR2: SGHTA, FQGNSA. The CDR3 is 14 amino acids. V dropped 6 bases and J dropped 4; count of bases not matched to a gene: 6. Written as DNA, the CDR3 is TGTGCCAGCAGTTACCGACAGGGTAATCAGCCCCAGCATTTT. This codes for CASSYRQGNQPQHF.

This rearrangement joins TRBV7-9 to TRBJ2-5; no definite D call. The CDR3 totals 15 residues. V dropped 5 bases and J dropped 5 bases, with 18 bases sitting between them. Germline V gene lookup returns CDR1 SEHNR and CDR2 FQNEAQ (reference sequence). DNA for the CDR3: TGTGCCAGCAGCCCTCGGTCGGAGAGCTGGGAGACCCAGTACTTC. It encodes CASSPRSESWETQYF.

The CDR3 DNA is TGTGCCTGGAGCGCCGACGGACTAGCGGGTGCGGATACGCAGTATTTT. It specifies CAWSADGLAGADTQYF. The V gene is TRBV30, the J gene TRBJ2-3; TRBD2 matches at 11 bases. CDR1 GTSNPN and CDR2 SVGIG come from the germline V gene (reference sequence). The CDR3 runs to 16 residues. Trimming cost V 3 bases and J 6 bases; bases outside gene matches: 11.

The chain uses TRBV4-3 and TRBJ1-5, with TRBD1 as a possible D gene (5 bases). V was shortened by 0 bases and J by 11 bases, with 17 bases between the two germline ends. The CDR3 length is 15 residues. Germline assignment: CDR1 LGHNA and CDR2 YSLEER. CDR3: CASSQDWRVGGSQHF. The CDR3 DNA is TGCGCCAGCAGCCAAGATTGGCGGGTCGGGGGGTCCCAGCATTTT.

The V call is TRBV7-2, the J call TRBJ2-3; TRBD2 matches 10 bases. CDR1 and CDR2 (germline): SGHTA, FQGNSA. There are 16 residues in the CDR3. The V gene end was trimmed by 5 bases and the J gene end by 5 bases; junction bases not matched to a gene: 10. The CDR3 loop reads CASSLGGLAGVDTQYF. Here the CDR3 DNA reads TGTGCCAGCAGCCTAGGGGGGCTAGCGGGGGTAGATACGCAGTATTTT.

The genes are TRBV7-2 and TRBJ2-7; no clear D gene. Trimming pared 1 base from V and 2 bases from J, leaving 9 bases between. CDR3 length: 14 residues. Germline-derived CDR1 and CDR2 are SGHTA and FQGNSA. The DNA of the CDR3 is TGTGCCAGCAGCTTAGACGAGGTCCCCTACGAGCAGTACTTC. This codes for CASSLDEVPYEQYF.

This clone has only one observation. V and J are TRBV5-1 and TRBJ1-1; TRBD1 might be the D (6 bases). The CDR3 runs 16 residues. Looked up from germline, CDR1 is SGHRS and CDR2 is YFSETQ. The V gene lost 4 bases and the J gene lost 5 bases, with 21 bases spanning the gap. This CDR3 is CASSPGTMGRGTEAFF. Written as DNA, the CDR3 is TGCGCCAGCAGCCCCGGGACAATGGGCAGAGGGACTGAAGCTTTCTTT.

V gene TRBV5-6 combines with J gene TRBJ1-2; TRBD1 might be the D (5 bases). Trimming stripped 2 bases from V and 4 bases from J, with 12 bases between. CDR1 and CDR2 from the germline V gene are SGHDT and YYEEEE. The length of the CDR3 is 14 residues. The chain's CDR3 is CASSFRRTTYGYTF. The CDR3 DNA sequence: TGTGCCAGCAGCTTTCGCCGGACAACCTATGGCTACACCTTC. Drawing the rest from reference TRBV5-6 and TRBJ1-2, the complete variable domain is DAGVTQSPTHLIKTRGQQVTLRCSPKSGHDTVSWYQQALGQGPQFIFQYYEEEERQRGNFPDRFSGHQFPNYSSELNVNALLLGDSALYLCASSFRRTTYGYTFGSGTRLTVV.

The CDR3 spells CASSVEVREDSPLHF. The CDR3 DNA reads as TGTGCCAGCAGCGTAGAGGTGAGGGAGGATTCACCCCTCCACTTT. The chain is built from TRBV9 and TRBJ1-6; D remains ambiguous. CDR1 and CDR2 from the germline V gene are SGDLS and YYNGEE. Trimming removed 0 bases at V and 8 bases at J, with 12 bases between. The CDR3 loop spans 15 amino acids.

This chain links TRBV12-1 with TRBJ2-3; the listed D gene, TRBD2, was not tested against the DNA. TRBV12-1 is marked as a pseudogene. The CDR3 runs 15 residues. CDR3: CASSFPTGGPDTQYF. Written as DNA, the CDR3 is TGTGCCAGCAGCTTTCCGACGGGAGGGCCAGATACGCAGTATTTT.

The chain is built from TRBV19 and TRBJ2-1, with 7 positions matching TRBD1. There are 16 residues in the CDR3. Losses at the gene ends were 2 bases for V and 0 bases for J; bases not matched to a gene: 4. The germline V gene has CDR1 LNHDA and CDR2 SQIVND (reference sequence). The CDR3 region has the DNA TGTGCCAGTAGTATAACGACAGGGAGCTCCTACAATGAGCAGTTCTTC. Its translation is CASSITTGSSYNEQFF.

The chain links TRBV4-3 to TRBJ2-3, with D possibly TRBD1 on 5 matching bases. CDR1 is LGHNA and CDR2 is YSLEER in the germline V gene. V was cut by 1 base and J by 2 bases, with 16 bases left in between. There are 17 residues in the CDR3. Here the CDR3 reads CASSQGGRVSFTDTQYF. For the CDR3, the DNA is TGCGCCAGCAGCCAAGGGGGCCGGGTTTCTTTCACAGATACGCAGTATTTT.

This chain's CDR3 is CASTYGGAGDCGLDIQYF. The DNA for the CDR3 is TGTGCCAGCACCTACGGGGGGGCAGGCGATTGCGGGTTAGACATTCAGTACTTC. The gene calls are TRBV6-4 and TRBJ2-4; 8 nucleotides line up with TRBD2. CDR3 length equals 18 residues. The J segment lost 8 bases and the V segment lost 7 bases, leaving 22 bases of the junction unmatched. Germline V gives CDR1 MRHNA, CDR2 SNTAGT.

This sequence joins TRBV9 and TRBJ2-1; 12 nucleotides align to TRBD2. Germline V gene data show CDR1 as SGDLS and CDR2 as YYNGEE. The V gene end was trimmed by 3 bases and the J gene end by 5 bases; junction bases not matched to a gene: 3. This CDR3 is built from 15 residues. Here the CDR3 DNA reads TGTGCCAGCAGCGCCACTAGCGGGGGGCACAATGAGCAGTTCTTC. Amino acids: CASSATSGGHNEQFF.

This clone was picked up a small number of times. CDR3 sequence: CAISVAGREAFF. DNA of the CDR3: TGTGCCATCAGTGTGGCAGGGCGTGAAGCTTTCTTT. The chain is built from TRBV10-3 and TRBJ1-1, with D perhaps TRBD1 (5 bases). Germline CDR1 is ENHRY and CDR2 is SYGVKD. V lost 4 bases to trimming and J lost 7 bases, with 10 bases between them. There are 12 residues in the CDR3.

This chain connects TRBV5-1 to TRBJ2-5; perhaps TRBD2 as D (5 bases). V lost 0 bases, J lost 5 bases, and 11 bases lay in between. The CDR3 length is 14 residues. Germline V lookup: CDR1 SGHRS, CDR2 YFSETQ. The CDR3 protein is CASSLAGFGETQYF. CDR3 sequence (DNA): TGCGCCAGCAGCTTGGCGGGGTTTGGGGAGACCCAGTACTTC.

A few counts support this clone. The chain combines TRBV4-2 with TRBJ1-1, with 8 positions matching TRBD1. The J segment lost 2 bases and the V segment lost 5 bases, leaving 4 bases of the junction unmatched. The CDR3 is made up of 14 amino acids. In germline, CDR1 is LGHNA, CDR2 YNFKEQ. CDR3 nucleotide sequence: TGTGCCAGCAGCACCGGACAGGGCAACACTGAAGCTTTCTTT. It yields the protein CASSTGQGNTEAFF.